This entry lists 19 T cell receptor beta chains sequenced from one sample in a study of T cell responses to AZD1222 COVID-19 vaccine. The protocol was immunoSEQ multiplex PCR, while the TCRdb copy is restricted to in-frame clones and leaves out a portion. The profile shows under 70,000 clones, over 75% of them singletons. Sequences were derived from peripheral blood, sampled on day 0 of AZD1222 vaccination. The receptors stem from an adult in good health.

This rearrangement joins TRBV30 to TRBJ2-7; D is unclear. With 4 bases removed from V and 2 bases from J, the gap between germline ends came to 15 bases. This CDR3 has 14 amino acids. CDR1 and CDR2 from the germline V gene are GTSNPN and SVGIG (reference sequence). This CDR3 reads CAWKRQIGTYEQYF. CDR3 in DNA: TGTGCCTGGAAACGTCAAATAGGCACCTACGAGCAGTACTTC.

This chain joins TRBV7-2 and TRBJ2-7; D uncertain. Per germline, CDR1 SGHTA and CDR2 FQGNSA. The CDR3 is 13 amino acids. The ends were cut back, 5 bases at V and 1 base at J, with 9 bases in the middle. The CDR3 here is CASSETTSYEQYF. The CDR3 coding sequence is TGTGCCAGCAGCGAAACTACATCCTACGAGCAGTACTTC.

The CDR3 here is CATEGGTGGLIPGNTIYF. The CDR3 coding sequence is TGTGCCACCGAAGGGGGGACAGGGGGCCTCATACCTGGAAACACCATATATTTT. The chain carries TRBV19 and TRBJ1-3; TRBD1 aligns across 12 bases. Germline CDR1 LNHDA, CDR2 SQIVND (reference sequence). V shed 10 bases and J 2 bases; nucleotides not matched to a gene: 15. The CDR3 length is 18 residues.

The chain recombines TRBV19 with TRBJ2-3, with TRBD2 matching 14 bases. Germline V gene lookup returns CDR1 LNHDA and CDR2 SQIVND (reference sequence). The CDR3 consists of 16 residues. Trimming cost V 5 bases and J 6 bases; bases outside gene matches: 7. The DNA of the CDR3 is TGTGCCAGTAGTCTCGGGACTAGCGGGAGTGGTGATACGCAGTATTTT. Residues: CASSLGTSGSGDTQYF. The whole variable domain, remainder taken from reference TRBV19 and TRBJ2-3, is DGGITQSPKYLFRKEGQNVTLSCEQNLNHDAMYWYRQDPGQGLRLIYYSQIVNDFQKGDIAEGYSVSREKKESFPLTVTSAQKNPTAFYLCASSLGTSGSGDTQYFGPGTRLTVL.

This clone was detected once. The chain recombines TRBV13 with TRBJ2-7; D is undetermined. Trimming removed 0 bases at V and 2 bases at J, with 8 bases between. CDR3 length: 14 residues. CDR1 and CDR2 (germline): PRHDT, FYEKMQ (reference sequence). The CDR3 is CASSLGGAAYEQYF. CDR3 coding DNA: TGTGCCAGCAGCTTAGGGGGCGCCGCCTACGAGCAGTACTTC.

The chain uses TRBV19 and TRBJ1-1, with D possibly TRBD1 on 6 matching bases. V lost 3 bases and J 8 bases, leaving 16 bases between the germline ends. The CDR3 runs to 14 residues. Germline CDR1 LNHDA, CDR2 SQIVND (reference sequence). The CDR3 loop reads CASSMVQGLREAFF. In nucleotides, the CDR3 is TGTGCCAGTAGTATGGTCCAGGGGCTTCGGGAAGCTTTCTTT.

The chain uses TRBV27 and TRBJ2-7, with 7 nucleotides matching TRBD2. CDR3 size: 15 residues. Germline CDR1 and CDR2: MNHEY and SMNVEV (reference sequence). V trimming: 5 bases; J trimming: 2 bases; junction bases outside the gene matches: 9. In DNA form, the CDR3 reads TGTGCCAGCAGTGCCCCTCGGGCGGGGGCCTACGAGCAGTACTTC. Translated, it gives CASSAPRAGAYEQYF.

The chain recombines TRBV5-1 with TRBJ2-3; 10 bases line up with TRBD2. The CDR3 extends over 17 amino acids. V lost 0 bases and J lost 5; bases outside the gene matches: 9. From germline, CDR1 is SGHRS and CDR2 YFSETQ. The CDR3 region is CASSLVLAGSIIDTQYF. The CDR3 region has the DNA TGCGCCAGCAGCTTGGTACTAGCGGGAAGTATTATAGATACGCAGTATTTT.

CDR3 bases: TGCGCCAGCAGCCCACGCCCAGGAAGGTCCTACGAGCAGTACTTC. It is translated as CASSPRPGRSYEQYF. The V call is TRBV4-3, the J call TRBJ2-7; no clear D. This CDR3 has 15 residues. Trimming pared 4 bases from V and 1 base from J, leaving 14 bases between. Per germline, CDR1 LGHNA and CDR2 YSLEER.

The chain joins TRBV19 to TRBJ2-7; the match to TRBD1 covers 10 bases. V lost 3 bases, J lost 3 bases, and 2 bases stayed unmatched. The length of the CDR3 is 14 residues. CDR1 and CDR2 (germline): LNHDA, SQIVND (reference sequence). This CDR3 reads CASSIDRGHYEQYF. The CDR3 DNA follows: TGTGCCAGTAGTATTGACAGGGGGCACTACGAGCAGTACTTC. Together with reference TRBV19 and TRBJ2-7, the CDR3 gives the full variable domain: DGGITQSPKYLFRKEGQNVTLSCEQNLNHDAMYWYRQDPGQGLRLIYYSQIVNDFQKGDIAEGYSVSREKKESFPLTVTSAQKNPTAFYLCASSIDRGHYEQYFGPGTRLTVT.

The chain carries TRBV5-4 and TRBJ2-7; possibly TRBD1 for D (6 bases). The CDR3 is 15 amino acids. Germline V gives CDR1 SGHNT, CDR2 YYREEE (reference sequence). The ends were cut back, 4 bases at V and 4 bases at J, with 18 bases in the middle. CDR3 in amino acids: CASSARQVASYEQYF. The CDR3 nucleotides are TGTGCCAGCAGCGCTAGACAGGTCGCTTCTTACGAGCAGTACTTC.

The J gene is TRBJ2-7, the V gene TRBV5-1; no firm D call. Germline-derived CDR1 and CDR2 are SGHRS and YFSETQ. V was trimmed by 5 bases and J by 3 bases, leaving 15 bases between them. The CDR3 has 14 amino acids. CDR3 nucleotide sequence: TGCGCCAGCAGTCACGACCTAACGGACTACGAGCAGTACTTC. It translates to CASSHDLTDYEQYF.

The CDR3 sequence: CASLSQGGQPQHF. The CDR3 region has the DNA TGTGCCAGCTTGAGTCAGGGTGGCCAGCCCCAGCATTTT. The rearrangement uses TRBV6-6 and TRBJ1-5; TRBD1 is a possible D gene (5 bases). Between the trimmed V and J ends, which lost 8 bases and 7 bases, there was a span of 15 bases. CDR3 length equals 13 residues. Germline-derived CDR1 and CDR2 are MNHNY and SVGAGI (reference sequence).

The genes are TRBV2 and TRBJ1-1; no firm D call. Germline V gene sequence: CDR1 SNHLY, CDR2 FYNNEI. V lost 5 bases, J lost 5 bases, and 9 bases lay in between. The CDR3 is made up of 12 amino acids. CDR3 in amino acids: CASSPVRTEAFF. DNA of the CDR3: TGTGCCAGCAGTCCAGTGAGGACTGAAGCTTTCTTT.

A word on this clone: An end of the junction differs from the germline gene, which may be a read error. The chain recombines TRBV3-1 (or the pseudogene TRBV3-2) with TRBJ2-1, with a tentative D call TRBD2 (5 bases). Germline values: CDR1 LGHDT, CDR2 YNNKEL (reference sequence). The CDR3 has 17 residues. CDR3 bases: TGTGCCAGCAGCTCGCTCCGGGATTCCCCTTCCTACAGTGAGCAGTTCTTC. This encodes CASSSLRDSPSYSEQFF.

The genes are TRBV27 and TRBJ2-7, with 11 bases that match TRBD1. Germline V gives CDR1 MNHEY, CDR2 SMNVEV (reference sequence). The CDR3 covers 13 residues. The trim removed 5 bases at V and 9 bases at J, leaving 6 bases unmatched. The CDR3 sequence: CASSGDRGKWQYF. CDR3 bases: TGTGCCAGCAGTGGGGACAGGGGGAAGTGGCAGTACTTC.

This clone appeared once. The chain employs TRBV2 and TRBJ2-7; the match to TRBD2 covers 7 bases. In germline, CDR1 is SNHLY, CDR2 FYNNEI. Losses at the gene ends were 8 bases for V and 3 bases for J; bases not matched to a gene: 4. CDR3 length: 12 amino acids. CDR3 nucleotides: TGTGCCAGCGGGAGGGCCCTCTACGAGCAGTACTTC. As protein: CASGRALYEQYF.

The chain has TRBV27 and TRBJ1-2; D perhaps matches TRBD1 (5 bases). This CDR3 is 14 amino acids long. Germline loops: CDR1 MNHEY, CDR2 SMNVEV (reference sequence). Trimming cost V 5 bases and J 2 bases, with 12 bases left between them. As DNA, the CDR3 is TGTGCCAGCAGTCCCCTGGGGGGAAACTATGGCTACACCTTC. Protein product: CASSPLGGNYGYTF.

This clone was recorded only once. The J gene is TRBJ1-1, the V gene TRBV4-3; 9 nucleotides align to TRBD1. This CDR3 region has 16 residues. Trimming removed 3 bases from V and 0 bases from J; junction bases left unmatched: 5. Germline V gene lookup returns CDR1 LGHNA and CDR2 YSLEER. CDR3 amino acids: CASSHDTGGLNTEAFF. The CDR3 DNA sequence: TGCGCCAGCAGCCACGATACAGGGGGCCTGAACACTGAAGCTTTCTTT.